The 25 T cell receptor beta chains reported below all come from one sample, sequenced in a study of PD-1 blockade in classical Hodgkin lymphoma. Autologous stem cell transplantation was followed by relapse in every patient, and brentuximab vedotin exposure varied. Sequencing used immunoSEQ multiplex PCR; TCRdb keeps in-frame clones, though not all of them. The sample holds some 150,000 clones, less than 80% seen once. Sequenced material: peripheral blood mononuclear cells (PBMCs), taken before the second cycle of nivolumab. These receptors were obtained from a human donor with classical Hodgkin lymphoma.

V is TRBV4-1 and J is TRBJ1-5; unclear D gene. Trimming left V 3 bases short and J 6 bases short, with 6 bases between. CDR3 size: 12 residues. Germline loops: CDR1 MGHRA, CDR2 YSYEKL. CDR3 sequence reads: CASSQEGQPQHF. Written as DNA, the CDR3 is TGCGCCAGCAGCCAGGAGGGTCAGCCCCAGCATTTT.

The chain combines TRBV6-5 with TRBJ1-2, with D perhaps matching TRBD1 (6 bases). The CDR3 is made up of 13 amino acids. The germline gives CDR1 MNHEY, CDR2 SVGAGI. V dropped 2 bases and J dropped 4 bases, with 8 bases sitting between them. CDR3 protein: CASSYQGPYGYTF. The DNA for the CDR3 is TGTGCCAGCAGTTACCAGGGGCCCTATGGCTACACCTTC.

In its sample, this clone was seen a few times. The chain employs TRBV7-2 and TRBJ2-5; 10 bases align to TRBD2. V lost 5 bases to trimming and J lost 5 bases; unmatched junction nucleotides: 11. CDR1 is SGHTA, CDR2 FQGNSA, per germline. The CDR3 consists of 16 residues. The CDR3 protein is CASSQGLAGGWETQYF. The DNA for the CDR3 is TGTGCCAGCAGCCAAGGTTTAGCGGGGGGATGGGAGACCCAGTACTTC. Full variable domain (rest looked up from reference TRBV7-2 and TRBJ2-5): GAGVSQSPSNKVTEKGKDVELRCDPISGHTALYWYRQSLGQGLEFLIYFQGNSAPDKSGLPSDRFSAERTGGSVSTLTIQRTQQEDSAVYLCASSQGLAGGWETQYFGPGTRLLVL.

This clone was counted only a few times. V gene TRBV19 combines with J gene TRBJ2-5, with D unclear. Germline V gene sequence: CDR1 LNHDA, CDR2 SQIVND (reference sequence). The CDR3 length is 16 residues. Deletions cut 3 bases from V and 4 bases from J, with 18 bases between. DNA for the CDR3: TGTGCCAGTAGTATGGCGCGGCTGGGTAATGGAGAGACCCAGTACTTC. This encodes CASSMARLGNGETQYF.

CDR3 bases: TGTGCCAGTAGTATAGGCAGGGCTAACAATCAGCCCCAGCATTTT. Translating it yields CASSIGRANNQPQHF. This chain joins TRBV19 and TRBJ1-5; tentative D call: TRBD1 (5 bases). Germline assignment: CDR1 LNHDA and CDR2 SQIVND (reference sequence). Trimming took off 1 base at V and 3 bases at J, with 10 bases between the two ends. This CDR3 is built from 15 residues.

V is TRBV28 and J is TRBJ2-3, with TRBD1 matching over 9 bases. Germline CDR1 MDHEN, CDR2 SYDVKM. The CDR3 sequence is 13 residues long. Losses at the gene ends were 11 bases for V and 1 base for J; bases not matched to a gene: 4. The chain's CDR3 is CAGRTGGTDTQYF. The DNA for the CDR3 is TGTGCCGGGAGGACAGGGGGCACAGATACGCAGTATTTT.

The chain links TRBV2 to TRBJ2-7; 9 nucleotides align to TRBD2. CDR1 is SNHLY and CDR2 is FYNNEI in the germline V gene. The CDR3 contains 15 residues. Germline trimming cut 7 bases from V and 6 bases from J; bases unmatched to any gene: 13. The CDR3: CASKILAGLGGEQYF. In DNA form, the CDR3 reads TGTGCCAGCAAAATTCTAGCGGGGTTGGGGGGCGAGCAGTACTTC. Full variable domain (outside the CDR3, taken from reference TRBV2 and TRBJ2-7): EPEVTQTPSHQVTQMGQEVILRCVPISNHLYFYWYRQILGQKVEFLVSFYNNEISEKSEIFDDQFSVERPDGSNFTLKIRSTKLEDSAMYFCASKILAGLGGEQYFGPGTRLTVT.

The rearrangement joins TRBV7-8 to TRBJ2-6; the D gene is possibly TRBD2 (6 bases). The CDR3 spans 15 residues. CDR1 is SGHVS, CDR2 FQNEAQ, per germline. Trimming took 6 bases from V and 4 from J, leaving 13 bases between them. CDR3 in amino acids: CASRETGAGANVLTF. The CDR3 coding sequence is TGTGCCAGCAGAGAGACGGGAGCCGGGGCCAACGTCCTGACTTTC.

This sequence joins TRBV6-6 and TRBJ2-3; a weak D match, TRBD2 (6 bases). The CDR3 sequence is 14 residues long. The V gene lost 0 bases and the J gene lost 4 bases, with 8 bases spanning the gap. CDR1 MNHNY and CDR2 SVGAGI come from the germline V gene (reference sequence). The CDR3 spells CASSYSAGSDTQYF. The CDR3 bases are TGTGCCAGCAGTTACTCGGCGGGGTCAGATACGCAGTATTTT.

J is TRBJ1-5 and V is TRBV7-9, with D perhaps TRBD1 (6 bases). Deletions cut 0 bases from V and 6 bases from J, with 9 bases between. CDR1 and CDR2 (germline): SEHNR, FQNEAQ (reference sequence). The CDR3 spans 14 residues. CDR3 region: CASSLATGPQPQHF. Written as DNA, the CDR3 is TGTGCCAGCAGCTTAGCCACAGGGCCTCAGCCCCAGCATTTT.

The chain has TRBV19 and TRBJ2-3; TRBD1 might be the D (6 bases). The CDR3 spans 14 residues. Germline loops: CDR1 LNHDA, CDR2 SQIVND (reference sequence). With 3 bases removed from V and 3 bases from J, the gap between germline ends came to 10 bases. The CDR3 region is CASSMYRETDTQYF. The CDR3 bases are TGTGCCAGTAGTATGTACAGGGAGACAGATACGCAGTATTTT.

This clone was observed a few times. Other DNA sequences of this sample code for an identical CDR3. The chain is built from TRBV5-1 and TRBJ2-1; the match to TRBD2 covers 8 bases. Trimming took 2 bases from V and 4 from J; bases not matched to a gene: 11. This CDR3 is 17 amino acids long. Looked up from germline, CDR1 is SGHRS and CDR2 is YFSETQ. The CDR3: CASSFIPPSGGYNEQFF. CDR3 DNA: TGCGCCAGCAGCTTTATCCCCCCAAGCGGGGGATACAATGAGCAGTTCTTC. Based on the CDR3 plus reference TRBV5-1 and TRBJ2-1, the full variable domain is KAGVTQTPRYLIKTRGQQVTLSCSPISGHRSVSWYQQTPGQGLQFLFEYFSETQRNKGNFPGRFSGRQFSNSRSEMNVSTLELGDSALYLCASSFIPPSGGYNEQFFGPGTRLTVL.

The chain joins TRBV6-5 to TRBJ2-7; D is perhaps TRBD1 or TRBD2 (5 bases each). Per the germline V gene, CDR1 is MNHEY and CDR2 is SVGAGI. The CDR3 spans 15 residues. Deletions cut 5 bases from V and 3 bases from J, with 17 bases between. DNA of the CDR3: TGTGCCAGCAGTATCTTGAGGGGAACCCACTACGAGCAGTACTTC. Translation: CASSILRGTHYEQYF.

The J gene is TRBJ1-2, the V gene TRBV19; D possibly corresponds to TRBD1 (6 bases). This CDR3 comprises 12 residues. Trimming cost V 4 bases and J 10 bases, with 13 bases left between them. Germline CDR1 is LNHDA and CDR2 is SQIVND (reference sequence). CDR3 coding DNA: TGTGCCAGTAGTAACCCAGGGGTTGCCTACACCTTC. It specifies CASSNPGVAYTF.

The chain combines TRBV30 with TRBJ2-7, with D uncertain. Germline CDR1 GTSNPN, CDR2 SVGIG (reference sequence). The V end was cut by 0 bases, the J end by 7 bases, with 10 bases between. CDR3 length: 12 residues. The CDR3 coding sequence is TGTGCCTGGAGTGTACTGGGTCGGGAGCAGTACTTC. It translates to CAWSVLGREQYF.

Comment on this clone: One end of the junction varies from germline; a read error may be responsible. The V gene is TRBV5-6, the J gene TRBJ2-7, with 12 bases lining up with TRBD2. This CDR3 contains 15 residues. The germline gives CDR1 SGHDT, CDR2 YYEEEE. The chain's CDR3 is CASSPGLAGFYEQCF. CDR3 nucleotides: TGTGCCAGCAGCCCTGGACTAGCGGGGTTCTACGAGCAGTGCTTC.

This clone was counted a single time. The rearrangement joins TRBV6-1 to TRBJ2-7; the D gene is possibly TRBD1 (6 bases). Trimming shortened V by 4 bases and J by 4 bases, and 8 bases separated the two germline ends. This CDR3 comprises 12 residues. Germline CDR1 and CDR2: MNHNS and SASEGT. The CDR3, as DNA: TGTGCCAGCAGTGGGGGGCGGTACGAGCAGTACTTC. Translation gives CASSGGRYEQYF.

The chain recombines TRBV6-6 with TRBJ2-7; TRBD1 matches at 9 bases. Germline trimming cut 7 bases from V and 4 bases from J; bases unmatched to any gene: 8. The CDR3 has 14 residues. CDR1 is MNHNY, CDR2 SVGAGI, per germline (reference sequence). CDR3 nucleotide sequence: TGTGCCAGCATGGTTGGGACAGGGAGGTACGAGCAGTACTTC. Protein sequence: CASMVGTGRYEQYF.

The CDR3 DNA reads as TGTGCCAGCAGCCTTCGGGGCACGAGCACAGATACGCAGTATTTT. Translation gives CASSLRGTSTDTQYF. The chain is built from TRBV9 and TRBJ2-3; either TRBD1 or TRBD2 may fit D (5 bases each). Trimming stripped 4 bases from V and 0 bases from J, with 12 bases between. This CDR3 contains 15 residues. Looked up from germline, CDR1 is SGDLS and CDR2 is YYNGEE. Combining the CDR3 with reference TRBV9 and TRBJ2-3 gives the whole variable domain DSGVTQTPKHLITATGQRVTLRCSPRSGDLSVYWYQQSLDQGLQFLIQYYNGEERAKGNILERFSAQQFPDLHSELNLSSLELGDSALYFCASSLRGTSTDTQYFGPGTRLTVL.

V usage is TRBV30 and J usage is TRBJ1-1; 9 bases map to TRBD1. CDR3 length: 13 residues. In germline, CDR1 is GTSNPN, CDR2 SVGIG (reference sequence). The junction had 6 bases not matched to a gene; V was cut back by 2 bases and J by 8 bases. The CDR3 region has the DNA TGTGCCTGGAGTCGTTACAGGGGGCTGGAAGCTTTCTTT. This sequence encodes CAWSRYRGLEAFF.

This clone was seen only a few times. The chain joins TRBV2 to TRBJ2-1; 11 nucleotides agree with TRBD2. CDR1 and CDR2 (germline): SNHLY, FYNNEI. V was pared by 7 bases and J by 6 bases, with 11 bases of the junction left unmatched. The CDR3 runs to 16 residues. The CDR3 bases are TGTGCCAGCAATACAGTAGCGGGAGGGAGAGTCAATGAGCAGTTCTTC. Amino acids: CASNTVAGGRVNEQFF.

This clone was seen repeatedly, ten times or more. This rearrangement joins TRBV6-5 to TRBJ1-2; D gene ambiguous. CDR3 length: 12 residues. Trimming pared 7 bases from V and 0 bases from J, leaving 6 bases between. The germline gives CDR1 MNHEY, CDR2 SVGAGI. Written as DNA, the CDR3 is TGTGCCAGCAAGGGAGCTAACTATGGCTACACCTTC. Residues: CASKGANYGYTF.

The V call is TRBV19, the J call TRBJ1-5; tentative D call: TRBD1 (5 bases). The CDR3 loop spans 15 amino acids. Trimming left V 3 bases short and J 2 bases short, with 11 bases between. From germline, CDR1 is LNHDA and CDR2 SQIVND (reference sequence). The CDR3 protein is CASSIRAGGNQPQHF. CDR3 coding DNA: TGTGCCAGTAGTATCAGGGCAGGAGGCAATCAGCCCCAGCATTTT.

The rearrangement links TRBV5-8 to TRBJ1-5; the match to TRBD1 covers 9 bases. After removal of 0 bases from V and 9 bases from J, the junction contained 7 bases not matched to a gene. CDR1 and CDR2 from the germline V gene are SGHTS and YDEGEE. The CDR3 runs to 15 residues. CDR3 region: CASSLAGTGFGPQHF. DNA for the CDR3: TGTGCCAGCAGCTTGGCCGGGACAGGGTTTGGGCCCCAGCATTTT.

The V call is TRBV7-9, the J call TRBJ2-2; D ambiguous. Germline CDR1 is SEHNR and CDR2 is FQNEAQ (reference sequence). The germline V and J ends were trimmed by 2 bases and 5 bases, with 6 bases remaining between them. There are 13 residues in the CDR3. The CDR3 here is CASSLLSTGELFF. The CDR3, as DNA: TGTGCCAGCAGCTTACTATCTACCGGGGAGCTGTTTTTT.